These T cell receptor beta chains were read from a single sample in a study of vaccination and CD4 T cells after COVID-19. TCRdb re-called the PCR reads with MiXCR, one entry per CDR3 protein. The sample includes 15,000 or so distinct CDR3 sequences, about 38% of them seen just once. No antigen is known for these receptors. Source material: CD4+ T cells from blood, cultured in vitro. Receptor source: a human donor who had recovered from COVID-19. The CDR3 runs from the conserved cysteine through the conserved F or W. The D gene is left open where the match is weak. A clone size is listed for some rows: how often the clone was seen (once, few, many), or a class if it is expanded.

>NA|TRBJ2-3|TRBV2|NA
TGTGCCAGCAGTCCGAGCACAGATACGCAGTATTTT
CASSPSTDTQYF
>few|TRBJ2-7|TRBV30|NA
TGTGCCTGGGCGCCAGGGTGGTACGAGCAGTACTTC
CAWAPGWYEQYF
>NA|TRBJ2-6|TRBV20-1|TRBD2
TGCAGTGCCGCTAGCGGGGGGGGCTCTGGGGCCAACGTCCTGACTTTC
CSAASGGGSGANVLTF
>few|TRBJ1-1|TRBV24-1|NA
TGTGCCACCAGTGATCCGGGACAGAACACTGAAGCTTTCTTT
CATSDPGQNTEAFF
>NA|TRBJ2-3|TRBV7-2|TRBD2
TGTGCCAGCAGACTAGCGGGGTTCACAGATACGCAGTATTTT
CASRLAGFTDTQYF
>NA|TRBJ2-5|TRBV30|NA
TGTGCCTGGAGTGTACATTGGAGGTTCCAAGAGACCCAGTACTTC
CAWSVHWRFQETQYF
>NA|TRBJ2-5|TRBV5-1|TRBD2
TGCGCCAGCAGCGCGGGACTAGCGGGACCACAAGAGACCCAGTACTTC
CASSAGLAGPQETQYF
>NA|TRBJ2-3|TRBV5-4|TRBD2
TGTGCCAGCAGCGCCGGGGGGGGATTCACAGATACGCAGTATTTT
CASSAGGGFTDTQYF
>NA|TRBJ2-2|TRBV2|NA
TGTGCCAGCAGTGAAGCTCCTGTAGGCGGGGAGCTGTTTTTT
CASSEAPVGGELFF
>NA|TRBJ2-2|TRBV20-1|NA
TGCAGTGCTAGAGATGTGGCAGTCAACACCGGGGAGCTGTTTTTT
CSARDVAVNTGELFF
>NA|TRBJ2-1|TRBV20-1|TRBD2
TGCAGTGCTAGAGACCCGGGACTAGCGGGAGTCAATGAGCAGTTCTTC
CSARDPGLAGVNEQFF
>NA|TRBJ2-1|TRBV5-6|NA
TGTGCCAGCAGCTTGCGGGGGAGCTCCTACAATGAGCAGTTCTTC
CASSLRGSSYNEQFF
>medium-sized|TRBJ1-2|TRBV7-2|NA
TGTGCCAGCAGTCGGAGTCCTGGTCTTAACTATGGCTACACCTTC
CASSRSPGLNYGYTF
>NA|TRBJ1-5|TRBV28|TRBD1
TGTGCCAGCACAGGGGGGGGCAATCAGCCCCAGCATTTT
CASTGGGNQPQHF
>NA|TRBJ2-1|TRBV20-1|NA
TGCAGTGCCCAGGAGTTGCATCCCGCCTCCAATGAGCAGTTCTTC
CSAQELHPASNEQFF
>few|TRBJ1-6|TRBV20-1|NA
TGCAGTGCCCTAACATCCGGGAGAATGGATTCACCCCTCCACTTT
CSALTSGRMDSPLHF
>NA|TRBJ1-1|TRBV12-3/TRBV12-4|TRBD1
TGTGCCAGCAGTTGGGACAGGAACACTGAAGCTTTCTTT
CASSWDRNTEAFF
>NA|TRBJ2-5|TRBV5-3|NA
TGTGCCAGCAGCTTGGTTTGGGGGAGGCCTTTGGGGACCCAGTACTTC
CASSLVWGRPLGTQYF
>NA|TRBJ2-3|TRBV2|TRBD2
TGTGCCAGCCTTCCCGGGACTACCACAGATACGCAGTATTTT
CASLPGTTTDTQYF
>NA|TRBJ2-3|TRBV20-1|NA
TGCAGTGCTCAGACATCCGGACAGATTAGCACAGATACGCAGTATTTT
CSAQTSGQISTDTQYF
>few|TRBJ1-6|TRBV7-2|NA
TGTGCCAGCAGCTTAGACAGCTCCTATAATTCACCCCTCCACTTT
CASSLDSSYNSPLHF
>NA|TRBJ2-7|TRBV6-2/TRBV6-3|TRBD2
TGTGCCAGCAGTTACTCCCCTGGACTAGCGGGAGGGGGTTTTTACGAGCAGTACTTC
CASSYSPGLAGGGFYEQYF
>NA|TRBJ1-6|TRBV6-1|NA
TGTGCCAGCAGTCGACGGGAGTATTCACCCCTCCACTTT
CASSRREYSPLHF